What follows are 18 T cell receptor beta chains derived from one specimen sequenced in a study of blood T cell repertoires in COVID-19. Assay: immunoSEQ multiplex PCR; the TCRdb copy retains only in-frame clones and omits some. The table includes just under 150,000 clones, approximately 81% detected once. The sequencing sample was made of peripheral blood. These receptors were taken from a human donor with acute or convalescent COVID-19. The donor label of this sample is uncertain.

The chain couples TRBV5-4 to TRBJ2-5, with 7 bases lining up with TRBD1. Germline CDR1 and CDR2: SGHNT and YYREEE (reference sequence). The junction had 6 bases not matched to a gene; V was cut back by 4 bases and J by 0 bases. The CDR3 is 15 residues long. CDR3: CASSPGDRDQETQYF. As DNA, the CDR3 is TGTGCCAGCAGCCCCGGCGACAGGGACCAAGAGACCCAGTACTTC.

The chain combines TRBV27 with TRBJ1-1, with D possibly being TRBD1 (6 bases). The V end was cut by 5 bases, the J end by 6 bases, with 16 bases between. Germline V CDR1 and CDR2: MNHEY, SMNVEV (reference sequence). This CDR3 is built from 14 residues. The CDR3 spells CASSRGQFLAEAFF. DNA for the CDR3: TGTGCCAGCAGTCGCGGACAGTTCTTGGCTGAAGCTTTCTTT.

The gene calls are TRBV28 and TRBJ1-2, with TRBD1 identical over 8 bases. CDR1 and CDR2 from the germline V gene are MDHEN and SYDVKM. V trimming: 8 bases; J trimming: 2 bases; junction bases outside the gene matches: 4. This CDR3 is 13 amino acids long. In DNA form, the CDR3 reads TGTGCCAGCTGGACAGGGAAGAACTATGGCTACACCTTC. This translates into CASWTGKNYGYTF.

The DNA for the CDR3 is TGCGCCAGCAGCTCCGGGACTAGTCTCAATGAGCAGTTCTTC. Amino acids: CASSSGTSLNEQFF. V usage is TRBV5-1 and J usage is TRBJ2-1; the match to TRBD2 covers 8 bases. The CDR3 length is 14 residues. Trimming at V came to 3 bases and at J to 6 bases, leaving 5 bases not matched to a gene. In germline, CDR1 is SGHRS, CDR2 YFSETQ.

The chain couples TRBV7-3 to TRBJ2-2; D perhaps matches TRBD2 (5 bases). This CDR3 has 16 residues. V was clipped by 5 bases and J by 2 bases, with 15 bases between them. Germline V gene lookup returns CDR1 SGHTA and CDR2 FQGTGA. The CDR3 spells CASSPHSSGNTGELFF. In DNA, the CDR3 is TGTGCCAGCAGCCCCCATTCCAGCGGAAACACCGGGGAGCTGTTTTTT.

The rearrangement links TRBV13 to TRBJ2-5; TRBD1 matches 10 bases. The CDR3 length is 14 residues. The V gene's germline CDR1 is PRHDT and CDR2 FYEKMQ (reference sequence). J lost 2 bases, V lost 5 bases, and 2 bases had no gene match. DNA of the CDR3: TGTGCCAGCAGCGAGGGACAGGGGCAAGAGACCCAGTACTTC. It codes for CASSEGQGQETQYF.

The sample holds a few counts of this clone. The chain uses TRBV5-6 and TRBJ2-7; possible D gene TRBD1, 5 bases. The CDR3 consists of 16 residues. Germline V gene data show CDR1 as SGHDT and CDR2 as YYEEEE. The V end lost 3 bases, the J end lost 0 bases, and 16 bases lay between the germline ends. The CDR3 sequence is CASSSGQGLSSYEQYF. The CDR3 DNA is TGTGCCAGCAGCTCGGGTCAGGGTCTTAGCTCCTACGAGCAGTACTTC. Using reference TRBV5-6 and TRBJ2-7 for the parts outside the CDR3, the full variable domain is DAGVTQSPTHLIKTRGQQVTLRCSPKSGHDTVSWYQQALGQGPQFIFQYYEEEERQRGNFPDRFSGHQFPNYSSELNVNALLLGDSALYLCASSSGQGLSSYEQYFGPGTRLTVT.

Concerning this clone itself: Other DNA sequences in this sample translate to the same CDR3. The chain combines TRBV11-2 with TRBJ2-7; 11 nucleotides agree with TRBD1. The CDR3 consists of 13 residues. The germline gives CDR1 SGHAT, CDR2 FQNNGV. With V trimmed by 5 bases and J by 5 bases, 2 bases remained unmatched. The DNA of the CDR3 is TGTGCCAGCAGCCTGGACAGGGGGCACGAGCAGTACTTC. It specifies CASSLDRGHEQYF.

The chain employs TRBV28 and TRBJ1-2; tentative D call: TRBD1 (6 bases). Germline CDR1 MDHEN, CDR2 SYDVKM. Trimming removed 3 bases at V and 8 bases at J, with 16 bases between. The CDR3 contains 14 residues. Written as DNA, the CDR3 is TGTGCCAGCAGTTTCTTACAGGGAATTACCGGCTACACCTTC. Residues: CASSFLQGITGYTF.

This chain connects TRBV24-1 to TRBJ1-2, with D unresolved. Trimming shortened V by 4 bases and J by 7 bases, and 15 bases separated the two germline ends. Germline V gene data show CDR1 as KGHDR and CDR2 as SFDVKD. The CDR3 sequence is 14 residues long. CDR3 nucleotides: TGTGCCACCAGTGAGCCGCGCCTAGACTCTGGCTACACCTTC. It is translated as CATSEPRLDSGYTF.

V is TRBV30 and J is TRBJ1-3; the D is unclear. Per germline, CDR1 GTSNPN and CDR2 SVGIG (reference sequence). V lost 0 bases and J lost 3, with 18 bases in between. The CDR3 is made up of 17 amino acids. CDR3 sequence reads: CAWSVLVRNSLGNTIYF. CDR3 in DNA: TGTGCCTGGAGTGTACTAGTGAGGAACTCCCTTGGAAACACCATATATTTT.

The CDR3: CATKVSNRDDQPQHF. The CDR3 coding sequence is TGTGCCACCAAGGTTTCGAACAGAGATGATCAGCCCCAGCATTTT. This chain connects TRBV15 to TRBJ1-5, with D unresolved. V lost 7 bases and J 5 bases, leaving 18 bases between the germline ends. This CDR3 contains 15 residues. Germline V CDR1 and CDR2: LNHNV, YYDKDF (reference sequence).

The V and J genes are TRBV2 and TRBJ2-2; a weak D match, TRBD1 (6 bases). Germline-derived CDR1 and CDR2 are SNHLY and FYNNEI. Trimming removed 7 bases from V and 6 bases from J, with 12 bases in between. The CDR3 covers 13 residues. CDR3 sequence: CASTQDRAGELFF. The CDR3 nucleotides read TGTGCCAGCACTCAGGACAGAGCCGGGGAGCTGTTTTTT.

This sequence joins TRBV5-1 and TRBJ1-1, with TRBD1 matching 7 bases. The J segment lost 5 bases and the V segment lost 2 bases, leaving 9 bases of the junction unmatched. CDR3 length: 15 amino acids. Germline loops: CDR1 SGHRS, CDR2 YFSETQ. CDR3 in amino acids: CASSFQTGSGTEAFF. CDR3 sequence (DNA): TGCGCCAGCAGCTTCCAGACAGGGTCAGGGACTGAAGCTTTCTTT. The variable domain in full, with the rest retrieved from reference TRBV5-1 and TRBJ1-1, is KAGVTQTPRYLIKTRGQQVTLSCSPISGHRSVSWYQQTPGQGLQFLFEYFSETQRNKGNFPGRFSGRQFSNSRSEMNVSTLELGDSALYLCASSFQTGSGTEAFFGQGTRLTVV.

This chain uses TRBV19 with TRBJ1-5; 8 nucleotides align to TRBD1. V lost 7 bases, J lost 8 bases, and 10 bases stayed unmatched. Germline V CDR1 and CDR2: LNHDA, SQIVND (reference sequence). This CDR3 is built from 14 residues. This chain's CDR3 is CASKTGDPFEPQHF. CDR3 in DNA: TGTGCCAGTAAGACAGGGGACCCTTTTGAGCCCCAGCATTTT.

This chain links TRBV6-2 or TRBV6-3 with TRBJ1-6; TRBD1 agrees at 12 bases. Germline CDR1 MNHEY, CDR2 SVGEGT. V lost 0 bases, J lost 4 bases, and 13 bases stayed unmatched. The CDR3 consists of 21 residues. CDR3 sequence (DNA): TGTGCCAGCAGTTACTCGACGTCCGGGACAGGGGGCTTTGTTTATAATTCACCCCTCCACTTT. Translating gives CASSYSTSGTGGFVYNSPLHF.

This rearrangement joins TRBV28 to TRBJ1-5, with a possible D match to TRBD1 (5 bases). The germline V and J ends were trimmed by 3 bases and 0 bases, with 9 bases remaining between them. Looked up from germline, CDR1 is MDHEN and CDR2 is SYDVKM. This CDR3 spans 15 amino acids. The CDR3 protein is CASSFRQYSNQPQHF. The CDR3 DNA reads as TGTGCCAGCAGTTTCCGACAGTATAGCAATCAGCCCCAGCATTTT. Full variable domain (rest looked up from reference TRBV28 and TRBJ1-5): DVKVTQSSRYLVKRTGEKVFLECVQDMDHENMFWYRQDPGLGLRLIYFSYDVKMKEKGDIPEGYSVSREKKERFSLILESASTNQTSMYLCASSFRQYSNQPQHFGDGTRLSIL.

The chain couples TRBV9 to TRBJ2-1; tentatively, D is TRBD2 (5 bases). Germline values: CDR1 SGDLS, CDR2 YYNGEE. This CDR3 is 18 amino acids long. V dropped 1 base and J dropped 7 bases, with 24 bases sitting between them. DNA of the CDR3: TGTGCCAGCAGCGTATACGAGCAGTGGGAGCCCCTTCGGAATGAGCAGTTCTTC. Protein: CASSVYEQWEPLRNEQFF.